These 30 T cell receptor beta chains originate from one sample sequenced in a study of Ad26.COV2.S vaccination and SARS-CoV-2 variants. The treatment denotes: about 20 received Ad26.COV2.S at low or high dose, single or two shots; 5 received placebo; per-sample allocation not given. Repertoires come from day 63 after the first vaccine or placebo injection. Profiling relied on immunoSEQ multiplex PCR, and the TCRdb table lists in-frame clones only, not all of them. Of around 370,000 clones listed, approximately 85% are singletons. The sample consisted of peripheral blood, taken in a trial of Ad26.COV2.S vaccine versus placebo. The receptors were sampled from a person aged 18-65 years who received the Ad26.COV2.S COVID-19 vaccine or a placebo.

V and J are TRBV28 and TRBJ2-5, with TRBD1 identical over 12 bases. CDR1 and CDR2 from the germline V gene are MDHEN and SYDVKM. V shed 2 bases, J shed 5 bases, and the junction held 3 bases outside the gene matches. The CDR3 sequence is 15 residues long. The DNA of the CDR3 is TGTGCCAGCAGTTTAGCTGGGACAGGGGGCGAGACCCAGTACTTC. Its translation is CASSLAGTGGETQYF. Together with reference TRBV28 and TRBJ2-5, the CDR3 gives the full variable domain: DVKVTQSSRYLVKRTGEKVFLECVQDMDHENMFWYRQDPGLGLRLIYFSYDVKMKEKGDIPEGYSVSREKKERFSLILESASTNQTSMYLCASSLAGTGGETQYFGPGTRLLVL.

This clone came up a few times. The V call is TRBV27, the J call TRBJ1-1; 10 bases map to TRBD1. Per germline, CDR1 MNHEY and CDR2 SMNVEV (reference sequence). The CDR3 spans 16 residues. The V gene end was trimmed by 0 bases and the J gene end by 3 bases; junction bases not matched to a gene: 4. CDR3 region: CASSLSMTGGYTEAFF. In DNA form, the CDR3 reads TGTGCCAGCAGTTTATCGATGACAGGGGGCTACACTGAAGCTTTCTTT.

The chain carries TRBV18 and TRBJ1-1; TRBD1 aligns across 10 bases. CDR1 and CDR2 (germline): KGHSH, LQKENI. This CDR3 is built from 15 residues. Trimming took 3 bases from V and 3 from J; bases not matched to a gene: 4. The CDR3 region is CASSPWTGGDTEAFF. CDR3 DNA sequence: TGTGCCAGCTCACCTTGGACAGGGGGAGACACTGAAGCTTTCTTT.

V is TRBV28 and J is TRBJ2-1; a weak D match, TRBD2 (6 bases). The CDR3 covers 15 residues. V shed 4 bases and J shed 14 bases, with 24 bases lying between them. Germline CDR1 reads MDHEN; CDR2 reads SYDVKM. The CDR3 nucleotides are TGTGCCAGCAGTTCCCAACTTAACTGGCGGGATAAGGAGTTCTTC. Amino acid sequence: CASSSQLNWRDKEFF.

For this clone: Germline is not matched at one junction end, which may reflect a read error. This rearrangement joins TRBV4-3 to TRBJ2-3; D is unclear. The CDR3 is 15 amino acids. CDR1 is LGHNA, CDR2 YSLEER, per germline. The CDR3 DNA reads TGCGCCAGCAGCGAAGACTCTCGTGGTTGGGATACGCAGTATTTT. This sequence encodes CASSEDSRGWDTQYF.

As DNA, the CDR3 is TGTGCCAGCAGTTTAGGAAGGGGCGGGAGATGGGATACGCAGTATTTT. Translating gives CASSLGRGGRWDTQYF. The chain employs TRBV28 and TRBJ2-3; 7 bases match TRBD2. The CDR3 loop spans 16 amino acids. Trimming cost V 2 bases and J 6 bases; bases outside gene matches: 11. Germline values: CDR1 MDHEN, CDR2 SYDVKM.

This sequence joins TRBV28 and TRBJ2-7; a weak D match, TRBD1 (6 bases). With 4 bases removed from V and 2 bases from J, the gap between germline ends came to 12 bases. Germline assignment: CDR1 MDHEN and CDR2 SYDVKM. The CDR3 consists of 14 residues. CDR3 nucleotide sequence: TGTGCCAGCAGTTGGGGCAGGGGAGCCTACGAGCAGTACTTC. Translation: CASSWGRGAYEQYF.

The J gene is TRBJ2-5, the V gene TRBV21-1; the table's D call, TRBD2, has no DNA check behind it. TRBV21-1 is deemed a pseudogene. This CDR3 is built from 16 residues. The CDR3 coding sequence is TGTGCCAGCAGCATGAGCCGAGGGCTAGTCAGAGAGACCCAGTACTTC. It codes for CASSMSRGLVRETQYF.

The V gene is TRBV27, the J gene TRBJ2-2; 8 bases match TRBD2. This CDR3 is built from 18 residues. Germline assignment: CDR1 MNHEY and CDR2 SMNVEV (reference sequence). Trimming at V came to 2 bases and at J to 5 bases, leaving 13 bases not matched to a gene. CDR3 protein: CASSLRSLMRGVTGELFF. The CDR3 nucleotides read TGTGCCAGCAGTTTACGCTCCCTCATGCGGGGGGTAACCGGGGAGCTGTTTTTT.

This chain uses TRBV5-6 with TRBJ2-2, with 12 positions matching TRBD2. CDR3 size: 15 residues. CDR1 SGHDT and CDR2 YYEEEE come from the germline V gene. After removal of 3 bases from V and 5 bases from J, the junction contained 2 bases not matched to a gene. CDR3 DNA sequence: TGTGCCAGCAGCTCCGGACTAGCGGGGACCGGGGAGCTGTTTTTT. Its translation is CASSSGLAGTGELFF.

This rearrangement joins TRBV5-1 to TRBJ1-1; a possible D gene is TRBD1 (5 bases). Germline V gives CDR1 SGHRS, CDR2 YFSETQ. The CDR3 sequence is 13 residues long. V lost 5 bases and J lost 1, with 9 bases in between. The CDR3 protein is CASRVTANTEAFF. In DNA form, the CDR3 reads TGCGCCAGCAGGGTGACAGCGAACACTGAAGCTTTCTTT. Based on the CDR3 plus reference TRBV5-1 and TRBJ1-1, the full variable domain is KAGVTQTPRYLIKTRGQQVTLSCSPISGHRSVSWYQQTPGQGLQFLFEYFSETQRNKGNFPGRFSGRQFSNSRSEMNVSTLELGDSALYLCASRVTANTEAFFGQGTRLTVV.

The chain carries TRBV5-1 and TRBJ2-1; D is perhaps TRBD1 (6 bases). The germline CDR1 and CDR2 sequences are SGHRS and YFSETQ. Trimming stripped 2 bases from V and 14 bases from J, with 17 bases between. The CDR3 extends over 13 amino acids. CDR3 in amino acids: CASSLDPQGEEFF. The CDR3 coding sequence is TGCGCCAGCAGCTTAGATCCACAGGGCGAGGAGTTCTTC.

This clone showed up just a few times. The rearrangement uses TRBV9 and TRBJ1-6; D ambiguous. The CDR3 contains 15 residues. Trimming left V 0 bases short and J 10 bases short, with 14 bases between. CDR1 and CDR2 from the germline V gene are SGDLS and YYNGEE. This CDR3 is CASSVEREGGSPLHF. The CDR3 nucleotides are TGTGCCAGCAGCGTAGAGAGGGAGGGCGGATCACCCCTCCACTTT.

The rearrangement links TRBV29-1 to TRBJ2-5; 10 bases are a match to TRBD2. This CDR3 has 13 amino acids. Germline loops: CDR1 SQVTM, CDR2 ANQGSEA. The V and J ends lost 7 bases and 5 bases, in that order; junction bases with no gene match: 7. The CDR3 DNA sequence: TGCAGCGCCATAGCGGGGGGCGGGGAGACCCAGTACTTC. Translating it yields CSAIAGGGETQYF. Using reference TRBV29-1 and TRBJ2-5 for the parts outside the CDR3, the full variable domain is SAVISQKPSRDICQRGTSLTIQCQVDSQVTMMFWYRQQPGQSLTLIATANQGSEATYESGFVIDKFPISRPNLTFSTLTVSNMSPEDSSIYLCSAIAGGGETQYFGPGTRLLVL.

The gene calls are TRBV5-5 and TRBJ2-5; maybe TRBD1 (8 bases). V was shortened by 0 bases and J by 5 bases, with 20 bases between the two germline ends. The length of the CDR3 is 17 residues. In germline, CDR1 is SGHKS, CDR2 YYEKEE (reference sequence). The CDR3 nucleotides read TGTGCCAGCAGCTTGGTCGGACAGGGAGGGTCCCGGGAGACCCAGTACTTC. Encoded protein: CASSLVGQGGSRETQYF.

The chain uses TRBV2 and TRBJ2-5; D gene uncertain. Germline V gene data show CDR1 as SNHLY and CDR2 as FYNNEI. There are 13 residues in the CDR3. V was cut by 8 bases and J by 3 bases, with 13 bases left in between. The CDR3 sequence is CASGLAEKETQYF. DNA of the CDR3: TGTGCCAGCGGCCTTGCGGAGAAAGAGACCCAGTACTTC.

The V call is TRBV6-9, the J call TRBJ2-3; D is ambiguous. This CDR3 region has 15 residues. From germline, CDR1 is MNHGY and CDR2 SVAAGI. Trimming took 3 bases from V and 4 from J, leaving 14 bases between them. CDR3 nucleotide sequence: TGTGCCAGCAGTTACCCCCCGGTGGGCCCAGATACGCAGTATTTT. It yields the protein CASSYPPVGPDTQYF.

The chain links TRBV19 to TRBJ2-5; TRBD2 agrees at 9 bases. The germline V gene encodes CDR1 LNHDA and CDR2 SQIVND (reference sequence). This CDR3 contains 16 residues. Trimming cost V 4 bases and J 0 bases; bases outside gene matches: 6. In nucleotides, the CDR3 is TGTGCCAGTAGTAGGGCCCTAGCGGGGCACCAAGAGACCCAGTACTTC. Residues: CASSRALAGHQETQYF.

The chain links TRBV18 to TRBJ1-1; no firm D call. The V gene lost 2 bases and the J gene lost 3 bases, with 4 bases spanning the gap. Germline assignment: CDR1 KGHSH and CDR2 LQKENI. This CDR3 spans 12 amino acids. This CDR3 reads CASSPSDTEAFF. The CDR3 coding sequence is TGTGCCAGCTCACCATCCGACACTGAAGCTTTCTTT.

The V and J genes are TRBV18 and TRBJ1-4; D not resolved. The CDR3 has 14 amino acids. The germline gives CDR1 KGHSH, CDR2 LQKENI. Trimming took 2 bases from V and 6 from J, leaving 10 bases between them. In nucleotides, the CDR3 is TGTGCCAGCTCACCAGAGAGGACGTATGAAAAACTGTTTTTT. This sequence encodes CASSPERTYEKLFF.

This chain links TRBV4-3 with TRBJ1-2; D is undetermined. Trimming took 2 bases from V and 4 from J, leaving 23 bases between them. This CDR3 has 18 amino acids. Germline lookup yields CDR1 LGHNA and CDR2 YSLEER. The CDR3 is CASSQTRLGPELGYGYTF. The CDR3 nucleotides are TGCGCCAGCAGCCAAACTCGCCTTGGTCCCGAACTCGGCTATGGCTACACCTTC.

The chain employs TRBV27 and TRBJ1-4; D might be TRBD1 (6 bases). CDR1 is MNHEY, CDR2 SMNVEV, per germline (reference sequence). The CDR3 sequence is 16 residues long. Trimming removed 4 bases at V and 5 bases at J, with 17 bases between. Here the CDR3 DNA reads TGTGCCAGCAGTTCCTCCGGGACACCGGGGAATGAAAAACTGTTTTTT. It specifies CASSSSGTPGNEKLFF.

This sequence joins TRBV29-1 and TRBJ2-7; TRBD1 matches 10 bases. Germline V gene lookup returns CDR1 SQVTM and CDR2 ANQGSEA. The CDR3 covers 12 residues. The junction had 3 bases not matched to a gene; V was cut back by 7 bases and J by 3 bases. The CDR3 DNA reads as TGCAGCGGCCGGGACAGGGGCTACGAGCAGTACTTC. Translated, it gives CSGRDRGYEQYF.

The J gene is TRBJ2-6, the V gene TRBV9, with TRBD1 identical over 8 bases. V lost 6 bases to trimming and J lost 0 bases; unmatched junction nucleotides: 17. The CDR3 has 20 amino acids. Germline CDR1 SGDLS, CDR2 YYNGEE. The CDR3 region is CASILNPETGAYSGANVLTF. The CDR3 nucleotides are TGTGCCAGCATCTTAAATCCCGAGACAGGGGCCTACTCTGGGGCCAACGTCCTGACTTTC. Complete variable domain (other parts from reference TRBV9 and TRBJ2-6): DSGVTQTPKHLITATGQRVTLRCSPRSGDLSVYWYQQSLDQGLQFLIQYYNGEERAKGNILERFSAQQFPDLHSELNLSSLELGDSALYFCASILNPETGAYSGANVLTFGAGSRLTVL.

The CDR3 loop reads CASSLRTEGTEAFF. CDR3 bases: TGCGCCAGCAGCTTAAGGACAGAGGGCACTGAAGCTTTCTTT. The chain has TRBV5-1 and TRBJ1-1, with D possibly TRBD1 on 6 matching bases. The germline gives CDR1 SGHRS, CDR2 YFSETQ. CDR3 length: 14 amino acids. V dropped 2 bases and J dropped 4 bases, with 12 bases sitting between them. Variable domain in full (rest from reference TRBV5-1 and TRBJ1-1): KAGVTQTPRYLIKTRGQQVTLSCSPISGHRSVSWYQQTPGQGLQFLFEYFSETQRNKGNFPGRFSGRQFSNSRSEMNVSTLELGDSALYLCASSLRTEGTEAFFGQGTRLTVV.

The table lists this clone with a count of one. The chain joins TRBV5-4 to TRBJ1-2, with 7 positions matching TRBD1. The CDR3 spans 16 residues. CDR1 is SGHNT and CDR2 is YYREEE in the germline V gene (reference sequence). With 3 bases clipped from V and 1 base from J, the junction kept 9 bases outside the gene matches. CDR3 amino acids: CASSSWDSLINYGYTF. The DNA for the CDR3 is TGTGCCAGCAGCTCGTGGGACAGCCTGATTAACTATGGCTACACCTTC.

The V call is TRBV20-1, the J call TRBJ2-1, with D hard to call. Between the trimmed V and J ends, which lost 2 bases and 12 bases, there was a span of 11 bases. Germline CDR1 reads DFQATT; CDR2 reads SNEGSKA (reference sequence). The CDR3 sequence is 11 residues long. The CDR3 is CSARSQIMQFF. The CDR3 DNA follows: TGCAGTGCTAGATCCCAAATAATGCAGTTCTTC.

The chain carries TRBV2 and TRBJ2-7; D not resolved. CDR1 SNHLY and CDR2 FYNNEI come from the germline V gene. The CDR3 is made up of 14 amino acids. Between the trimmed V and J ends, which lost 1 base and 1 base, there was a span of 8 bases. The CDR3 coding sequence is TGTGCCAGCAGTGAAGGGGGTTATTCCTACGAGCAGTACTTC. Its translation is CASSEGGYSYEQYF.

The V gene is TRBV19, the J gene TRBJ1-2, with D possibly matching TRBD1 (6 bases). Looked up from germline, CDR1 is LNHDA and CDR2 is SQIVND (reference sequence). This CDR3 comprises 16 residues. V lost 4 bases and J lost 5, with 20 bases in between. In DNA form, the CDR3 reads TGTGCCAGTAGTAGGGCAGACCTCGGACAGCGATATGGCTACACCTTC. Translated, it gives CASSRADLGQRYGYTF.

This clone was seen more than once but under ten times. The chain carries TRBV12-5 and TRBJ2-3; D unclear. The CDR3 is made up of 13 amino acids. Germline V gene data show CDR1 as LGHNT and CDR2 as FRNRAP. V was clipped by 2 bases and J by 1 base, with 4 bases between them. The CDR3 DNA sequence: TGTGCTAGTGGTTTGACAGGCACAGATACGCAGTATTTT. Translation gives CASGLTGTDTQYF.